This entry lists 15 T cell receptor beta chains sequenced from one sample in a study of identical twins. TCRdb called the 5' RACE reads again in MiXCR, with one record for every CDR3 protein. The data hold 550,000 to 800,000 distinct CDR3 sequences, with 7.1% observed a single time. These data also formed part of another study, on yellow fever vaccine responses in identical twins.

Sequencing was done on a sample of PBMCs. These receptors came from a woman between 18 and 29 years old in good health.

The chain has TRBV27 and TRBJ2-7; D is uncertain. Trimming removed 5 bases at V and 2 bases at J, with 13 bases between. The CDR3 has 14 amino acids. Germline V gene sequence: CDR1 MNHEY, CDR2 SMNVEV (reference sequence). This CDR3 is CASSAQSKAYEQYF. In DNA form, the CDR3 reads TGTGCCAGCAGTGCACAGTCAAAAGCCTACGAGCAGTACTTC.

CDR3 sequence (DNA): TGTGCCAGCAGTGAGTCCAGGAATTATGGCTACACCTTC. Translation: CASSESRNYGYTF. The chain has TRBV6-1 and TRBJ1-2; D remains ambiguous. Trimming removed 3 bases from V and 5 bases from J, with 10 bases in between. CDR3 length: 13 residues. Germline V lookup: CDR1 MNHNS, CDR2 SASEGT.

This clonotype was found a few times. V and J are TRBV9 and TRBJ1-1; TRBD1 aligns across 7 bases. Trimming cost V 3 bases and J 0 bases; bases outside gene matches: 5. The germline V gene encodes CDR1 SGDLS and CDR2 YYNGEE. The CDR3 has 15 amino acids. CDR3 nucleotide sequence: TGTGCCAGCAGCGCACAGGGGAACATGAACACTGAAGCTTTCTTT. It translates to CASSAQGNMNTEAFF.

As to this clonotype: A read error is possible here, since a much larger clone lies one base away. The chain joins TRBV12-3 or TRBV12-4 to TRBJ1-1, with D tentatively TRBD1 (5 bases). The CDR3 has 15 residues. The CDR3 sequence: CASSLSAGGNTEACF. CDR3 DNA: TGTGCCAGCAGTTTATCCGCCGGGGGGAACACTGAAGCTTGCTTT.

This clonotype was detected a few times. The chain couples TRBV7-6 to TRBJ2-2, with D possibly matching TRBD1 (6 bases). V was clipped by 1 base and J by 4 bases, with 25 bases between them. The CDR3 is made up of 20 amino acids. Germline loops: CDR1 SGHVS, CDR2 FNYEAQ. For the CDR3, the DNA is TGTGCCAGCAGCTTAGGGGCACAGCACCACAAATCACAGGGCACCGGGGAGCTGTTTTTT. Translating it yields CASSLGAQHHKSQGTGELFF.

The V and J genes are TRBV12-3 or TRBV12-4 and TRBJ1-2, with a weak D call TRBD1 (5 bases). This CDR3 region has 12 residues. With 5 bases removed from V and 8 bases from J, the gap between germline ends came to 12 bases. CDR3 nucleotide sequence: TGTGCCAGCAGTCCACGTGGGGGGGGCTACACCTTC. Amino acids: CASSPRGGGYTF.

This clonotype turned up a few times. CDR3 protein: CASSQLDRGETQYF. The CDR3 DNA reads as TGCGCCAGCAGCCAACTGGACAGGGGGGAGACCCAGTACTTC. The J gene is TRBJ2-5, the V gene TRBV4-1; 10 nucleotides agree with TRBD1. J gave up 5 bases and V 2 bases, and 2 bases lay outside the gene matches. The CDR3 totals 14 residues. Germline V gene data show CDR1 as MGHRA and CDR2 as YSYEKL.

This rearrangement joins TRBV6-1 to TRBJ1-4; D remains unclear. The length of the CDR3 is 14 residues. The germline V and J ends were trimmed by 7 bases and 3 bases, with 12 bases remaining between them. CDR1 and CDR2 (germline): MNHNS, SASEGT. CDR3 in amino acids: CASIPSGPNEKLFF. The CDR3 bases are TGTGCCAGCATCCCCTCCGGACCTAATGAAAAACTGTTTTTT.

This clonotype was seen many times. This chain joins TRBV3-1 and TRBJ1-3; D remains unclear. Germline CDR1 LGHDT, CDR2 YNNKEL (reference sequence). This CDR3 is 17 amino acids long. Between the trimmed V and J ends, which lost 4 bases and 0 bases, there was a span of 16 bases. The CDR3 region is CASSPSTQLSSGNTIYF. The CDR3 DNA reads as TGTGCCAGCAGCCCAAGTACCCAGTTGAGCTCTGGAAACACCATATATTTT.

This clonotype was seen more than once but under ten times. The V gene is TRBV10-1, the J gene TRBJ2-1, with 8 bases aligning to TRBD2. J lost 9 bases, V lost 0 bases, and 10 bases had no gene match. The germline V gene encodes CDR1 WNHNN and CDR2 SYGVQD (reference sequence). The CDR3 loop spans 16 amino acids. In nucleotides, the CDR3 is TGCGCCAGCAGTGAGTCACCCTTAGGCGGGGGGTCTGAGCAGTTCTTC. Translated, it gives CASSESPLGGGSEQFF.

The sample holds many counts of this clonotype. The V call is TRBV28, the J call TRBJ2-3; 10 bases match TRBD1. CDR1 is MDHEN and CDR2 is SYDVKM in the germline V gene. Trimming removed 8 bases from V and 2 bases from J; junction bases left unmatched: 4. The CDR3 has 14 amino acids. The CDR3 protein is CASGDRGPTDTQYF. CDR3 in DNA: TGTGCCAGCGGGGACAGGGGCCCCACAGATACGCAGTATTTT. Together with reference TRBV28 and TRBJ2-3, the CDR3 gives the full variable domain: DVKVTQSSRYLVKRTGEKVFLECVQDMDHENMFWYRQDPGLGLRLIYFSYDVKMKEKGDIPEGYSVSREKKERFSLILESASTNQTSMYLCASGDRGPTDTQYFGPGTRLTVL.

This clonotype was seen many times. This sequence joins TRBV7-2 and TRBJ2-1; no definite D call. The CDR3 covers 16 residues. V shed 1 base and J shed 3 bases, with 13 bases lying between them. In germline, CDR1 is SGHTA, CDR2 FQGNSA. The DNA for the CDR3 is TGTGCCAGCAGCTTAGTCATCCATACCCTCTACAATGAGCAGTTCTTC. Translating gives CASSLVIHTLYNEQFF.

The CDR3 DNA reads TGTGCCAGCAGTTTAGTTGCTTTGGGGCCCCAGCATTTT. Amino acids: CASSLVALGPQHF. This chain uses TRBV12-3 or TRBV12-4 with TRBJ1-5; no definite D call. V dropped 1 base and J dropped 9 bases, with 10 bases sitting between them. This CDR3 has 13 residues.

J is TRBJ2-5 and V is TRBV5-1; TRBD2 aligns across 9 bases. The CDR3 is 14 residues long. Germline CDR1 and CDR2: SGHRS and YFSETQ. The V and J ends lost 4 bases and 4 bases, in that order; junction bases with no gene match: 5. CDR3 coding DNA: TGCGCCAGCAGCCTAATAGCGGGAGCAGAGACCCAGTACTTC. Protein sequence: CASSLIAGAETQYF.

This clonotype has ten or more counts. The V and J genes are TRBV6-1 and TRBJ1-2; possibly TRBD1 for D (6 bases). This CDR3 region has 15 residues. V was shortened by 6 bases and J by 4 bases, with 18 bases between the two germline ends. Germline V CDR1 and CDR2: MNHNS, SASEGT. In DNA, the CDR3 is TGTGCCAGCAGGCAGCCCGGGACAAACATCTATGGCTACACCTTC. This encodes CASRQPGTNIYGYTF.